This T cell receptor (beta chain) appears in the sequencing data of a study of T cells in Graves' hyperthyroidism and ophthalmopathy. TCR beta CDR3 region amplification was performed from RNA transcripts. Initially, a first-round RT-PCR of the TCR CDR3 employed the HTBI primer set. Via MiXCR, TCRdb re-called the multiplex PCR reads, giving one row per CDR3 protein. Counted here are hundreds of thousands of distinct CDR3 sequences, 14% occurring once; the ten biggest clones make up about 9.4%. Germline loops: CDR1 SGHAT, CDR2 FQNNGV. The CDR3 is made up of 20 amino acids. J gave up 1 base and V 2 bases, and 13 bases lay outside the gene matches. Lactation, pregnancy, other autoimmune disease or uncontrolled infection led to exclusion of patients.

The chain links TRBV11-2 to TRBJ2-6, with 8 positions matching TRBD1. This sequence originates from a woman aged 18-29 years with Graves' hyperthyroidism. Material for sequencing was blood. The CDR3 DNA sequence: TGTGCCAGCAGCTTAAAATTGCGCGGGACAGGCCTTTCTGGGGCCAACGTCCTGACTTTC. Encoded protein: CASSLKLRGTGLSGANVLTF.